What follows is one TCR beta chain and its context. Trimming took off 7 bases at V and 1 base at J, with 17 bases between the two ends. The CDR3 consists of 16 residues. These data belong to a study of T-cell memory formation after mild COVID-19. MiXCR was run by TCRdb on the 5' RACE reads, yielding one entry per CDR3 protein. The sample lists under 350,000 distinct CDR3 sequences, 15% to 20% occurring once. The chain uses TRBV12-3 or TRBV12-4 and TRBJ2-1; D perhaps matches TRBD1 (6 bases). The sequence was obtained from a man between 18 and 29 years old who had mild COVID-19 (a few samples of this study predate the infection). Cell type and time point are not known. Sequencing was done on a sample of PBMCs or a T cell subset sorted from them (not recorded which). CDR3 region: CASTPFWTASYNEQFF. Here the CDR3 DNA reads TGTGCCAGCACCCCGTTTTGGACAGCTTCCTACAATGAGCAGTTCTTC.